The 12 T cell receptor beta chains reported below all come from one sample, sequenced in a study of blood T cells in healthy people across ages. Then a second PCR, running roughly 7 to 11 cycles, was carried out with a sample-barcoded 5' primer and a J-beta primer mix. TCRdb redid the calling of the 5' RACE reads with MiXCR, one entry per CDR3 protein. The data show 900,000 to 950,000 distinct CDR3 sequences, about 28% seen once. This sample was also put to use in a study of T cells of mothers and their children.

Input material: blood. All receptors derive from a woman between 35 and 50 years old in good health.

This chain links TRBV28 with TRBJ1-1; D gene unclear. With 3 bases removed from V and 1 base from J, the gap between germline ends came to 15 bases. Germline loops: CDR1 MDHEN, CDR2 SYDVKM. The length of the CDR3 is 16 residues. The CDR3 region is CASSLYLGPANTEAFF. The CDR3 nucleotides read TGTGCCAGCAGTTTGTACTTAGGACCCGCGAACACTGAAGCTTTCTTT.

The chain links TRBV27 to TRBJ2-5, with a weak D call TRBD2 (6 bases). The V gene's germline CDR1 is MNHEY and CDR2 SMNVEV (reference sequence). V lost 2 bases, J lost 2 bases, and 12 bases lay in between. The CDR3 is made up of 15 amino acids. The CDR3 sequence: CASSLSWGVQETQYF. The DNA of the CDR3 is TGTGCCAGCAGTTTAAGCTGGGGGGTGCAAGAGACCCAGTACTTC.

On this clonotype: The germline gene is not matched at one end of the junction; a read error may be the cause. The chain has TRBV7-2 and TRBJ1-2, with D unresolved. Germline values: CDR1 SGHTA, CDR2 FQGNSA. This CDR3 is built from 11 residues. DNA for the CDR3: TGTGCCGGCAGCCGAAACTATGGCTACACCTTC. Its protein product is CAGSRNYGYTF.

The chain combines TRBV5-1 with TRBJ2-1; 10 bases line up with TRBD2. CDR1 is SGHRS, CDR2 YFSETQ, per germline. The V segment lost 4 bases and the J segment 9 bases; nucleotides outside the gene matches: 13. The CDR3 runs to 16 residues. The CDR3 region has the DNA TGCGCCAGCAGCAAAGAGCGGACTAGCGGATACGGTGAGCAGTTCTTC. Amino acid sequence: CASSKERTSGYGEQFF.

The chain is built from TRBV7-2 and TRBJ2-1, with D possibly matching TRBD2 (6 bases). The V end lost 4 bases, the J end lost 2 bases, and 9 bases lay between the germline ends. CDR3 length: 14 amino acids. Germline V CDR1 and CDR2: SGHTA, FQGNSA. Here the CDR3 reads CASSSPGAYNEQFF. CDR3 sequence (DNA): TGTGCCAGCAGCTCCCCGGGGGCCTACAATGAGCAGTTCTTC.

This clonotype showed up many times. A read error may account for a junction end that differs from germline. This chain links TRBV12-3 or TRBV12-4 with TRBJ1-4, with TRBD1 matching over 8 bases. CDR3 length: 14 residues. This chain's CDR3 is CASRLTGAGEKLFF. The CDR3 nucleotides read TGTGCCAGCCGTTTGACAGGGGCAGGTGAAAAACTGTTTTTT.

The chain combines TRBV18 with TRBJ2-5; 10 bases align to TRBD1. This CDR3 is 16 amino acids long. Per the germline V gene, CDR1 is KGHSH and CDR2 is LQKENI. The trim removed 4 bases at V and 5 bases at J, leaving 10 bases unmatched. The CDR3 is CASSRRDRGLLETQYF. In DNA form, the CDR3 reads TGTGCCAGCTCACGCCGGGACAGGGGCCTCCTGGAGACCCAGTACTTC.

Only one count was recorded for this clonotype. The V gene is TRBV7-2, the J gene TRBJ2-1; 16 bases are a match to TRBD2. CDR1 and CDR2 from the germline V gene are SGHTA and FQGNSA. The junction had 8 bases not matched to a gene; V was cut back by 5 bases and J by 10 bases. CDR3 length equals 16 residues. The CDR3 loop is CASSIGTSGGAREQFF. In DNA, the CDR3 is TGTGCCAGCAGCATAGGGACTAGCGGGGGGGCCAGAGAGCAGTTCTTC.

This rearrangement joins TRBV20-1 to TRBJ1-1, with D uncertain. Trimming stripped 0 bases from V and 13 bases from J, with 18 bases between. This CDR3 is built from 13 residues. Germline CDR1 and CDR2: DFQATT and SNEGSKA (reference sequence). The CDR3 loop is CSARDLGRGRFFF. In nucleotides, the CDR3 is TGCAGTGCTAGAGATCTTGGGCGAGGCAGATTTTTCTTT.

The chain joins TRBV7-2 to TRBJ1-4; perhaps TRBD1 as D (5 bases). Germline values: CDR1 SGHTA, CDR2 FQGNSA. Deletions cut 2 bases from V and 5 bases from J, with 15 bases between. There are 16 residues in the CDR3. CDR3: CASSLIGASLNEKLFF. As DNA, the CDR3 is TGTGCCAGCAGCTTAATAGGGGCATCACTCAATGAAAAACTGTTTTTT.

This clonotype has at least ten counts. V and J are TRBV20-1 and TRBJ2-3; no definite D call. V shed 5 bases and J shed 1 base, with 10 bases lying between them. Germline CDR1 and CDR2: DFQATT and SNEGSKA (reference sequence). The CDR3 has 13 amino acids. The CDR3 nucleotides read TGCAGTGCTCAGGACGGACGCACAGATACGCAGTATTTT. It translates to CSAQDGRTDTQYF.

The CDR3 is CASSLEVRHPQHGYTF. The CDR3 DNA is TGTGCCAGCAGCTTAGAGGTCAGGCACCCTCAACATGGCTACACCTTC. The gene calls are TRBV7-9 and TRBJ1-2; no clear D gene. The germline V gene has CDR1 SEHNR and CDR2 FQNEAQ (reference sequence). The V gene lost 1 base and the J gene lost 6 bases, with 18 bases spanning the gap. CDR3 length: 16 amino acids.